One sample yielded the 25 T cell receptor beta chains listed below, sequenced in a study of blood T cell repertoires in COVID-19. The method was immunoSEQ multiplex PCR; TCRdb's version includes in-frame clones alone and lacks a portion of them. In the table there are roughly 130,000 clones, 80% to 90% of which are singletons. Sequencing used peripheral blood. These receptors came from a woman aged 55-70 years with acute or convalescent COVID-19.

The CDR3, as DNA: TGTGCCAGCAGAGGTCAAGGGGGCACTGAAGCTTTCTTT. It encodes CASRGQGGTEAFF. This chain links TRBV6-5 with TRBJ1-1; D may be TRBD1 (6 bases). Germline V CDR1 and CDR2: MNHEY, SVGAGI. Between the trimmed V and J ends, which lost 6 bases and 4 bases, there was a span of 12 bases. This CDR3 is built from 13 residues.

This sequence joins TRBV2 and TRBJ2-5; a weak D match, TRBD2 (6 bases). V was trimmed by 5 bases and J by 2 bases, leaving 12 bases between them. The CDR3 totals 14 residues. Germline CDR1 is SNHLY and CDR2 is FYNNEI. CDR3 loop: CASSRRSGQETQYF. As DNA, the CDR3 is TGTGCCAGCAGTAGGAGGAGCGGGCAAGAGACCCAGTACTTC.

In its sample, this clone was seen once. V and J are TRBV9 and TRBJ2-3; TRBD2 matches 12 bases. The CDR3 sequence is 16 residues long. V lost 3 bases, J lost 3 bases, and 5 bases stayed unmatched. CDR1 is SGDLS, CDR2 YYNGEE, per germline. DNA for the CDR3: TGTGCCAGCAGCGAGCTAGCGGGAGGGCCGACAGATACGCAGTATTTT. It is translated as CASSELAGGPTDTQYF.

The V call is TRBV19, the J call TRBJ2-3, with D uncertain. The germline V gene encodes CDR1 LNHDA and CDR2 SQIVND (reference sequence). V gave up 1 base and J gave up 2 bases, with 13 bases separating them. The CDR3 length is 16 residues. CDR3 nucleotide sequence: TGTGCCAGTAGTATAGGAGGCCTGCTTGACACAGATACGCAGTATTTT. It codes for CASSIGGLLDTDTQYF.

The rearrangement uses TRBV18 and TRBJ1-2; D not resolved. The V gene lost 3 bases and the J gene lost 0 bases, with 11 bases spanning the gap. The germline V gene encodes CDR1 KGHSH and CDR2 LQKENI. The CDR3 is made up of 15 amino acids. The CDR3 is CASSPTKEANYGYTF. The DNA for the CDR3 is TGTGCCAGCTCACCCACTAAAGAGGCTAACTATGGCTACACCTTC.

In its sample, this clone was seen once. The rearrangement links TRBV5-1 to TRBJ2-1, with 7 positions matching TRBD1. Germline CDR1 reads SGHRS; CDR2 reads YFSETQ. J was trimmed by 4 bases and V by 8 bases; bases with no gene match: 9. This CDR3 spans 14 amino acids. The CDR3 DNA sequence: TGCGCCAGTGGGGGACAGAGGGCATACAATGAGCAGTTCTTC. Translation gives CASGGQRAYNEQFF.

The V gene is TRBV20-1, the J gene TRBJ2-5; unclear D gene. CDR3 length equals 11 residues. Germline CDR1 DFQATT, CDR2 SNEGSKA (reference sequence). V lost 5 bases, J lost 2 bases, and 6 bases lay in between. CDR3 coding DNA: TGCAGTGCTGGCCATCAAGAGACCCAGTACTTC. Translating gives CSAGHQETQYF.

The J gene is TRBJ2-1, the V gene TRBV9, with 9 nucleotides matching TRBD1. The length of the CDR3 is 15 residues. CDR1 is SGDLS, CDR2 YYNGEE, per germline. The trim removed 0 bases at V and 7 bases at J, leaving 5 bases unmatched. DNA of the CDR3: TGTGCCAGCAGCGTAGGGGGGACAGGGAGGAATGAGCAGTTCTTC. The encoded protein is CASSVGGTGRNEQFF. The full variable domain, its missing parts supplied by reference TRBV9 and TRBJ2-1, is DSGVTQTPKHLITATGQRVTLRCSPRSGDLSVYWYQQSLDQGLQFLIQYYNGEERAKGNILERFSAQQFPDLHSELNLSSLELGDSALYFCASSVGGTGRNEQFFGPGTRLTVL.

The chain combines TRBV11-1 with TRBJ2-6; D is unclear. V dropped 5 bases and J dropped 0 bases, with 11 bases sitting between them. CDR3 size: 16 residues. CDR1 is SGHAT and CDR2 is FQDESV in the germline V gene (reference sequence). CDR3 sequence reads: CASSPEVYSGANVLTF. CDR3 nucleotides: TGTGCCAGCAGCCCTGAGGTTTACTCTGGGGCCAACGTCCTGACTTTC.

The gene calls are TRBV5-1 and TRBJ2-6; 7 nucleotides line up with TRBD2. The CDR3 extends over 16 amino acids. Trimming at V came to 3 bases and at J to 0 bases, leaving 3 bases not matched to a gene. The germline V gene encodes CDR1 SGHRS and CDR2 YFSETQ. The CDR3 DNA follows: TGCGCCAGCAGCTCATGGGGGGGCTCTGGGGCCAACGTCCTGACTTTC. This translates into CASSSWGGSGANVLTF.

About this clone: Distinct nucleotide sequences in the sample also encode this CDR3. The chain is built from TRBV5-1 and TRBJ1-1; D is unclear. The CDR3 covers 13 residues. Looked up from germline, CDR1 is SGHRS and CDR2 is YFSETQ. The ends were cut back, 0 bases at V and 1 base at J, with 4 bases in the middle. CDR3 region: CASSLAGNTEAFF. In DNA, the CDR3 is TGCGCCAGCAGCTTGGCGGGGAACACTGAAGCTTTCTTT. Full variable domain (remainder filled in from reference TRBV5-1 and TRBJ1-1): KAGVTQTPRYLIKTRGQQVTLSCSPISGHRSVSWYQQTPGQGLQFLFEYFSETQRNKGNFPGRFSGRQFSNSRSEMNVSTLELGDSALYLCASSLAGNTEAFFGQGTRLTVV.

The J gene is TRBJ1-5, the V gene TRBV19; 12 positions match TRBD1. The CDR3 has 16 amino acids. Germline V gene data show CDR1 as LNHDA and CDR2 as SQIVND (reference sequence). J lost 6 bases, V lost 8 bases, and 11 bases had no gene match. This CDR3 reads CASDQLGTGGLQPQHF. CDR3 sequence (DNA): TGTGCCAGTGACCAGCTCGGGACAGGGGGCCTTCAGCCCCAGCATTTT.

The genes are TRBV6-5 and TRBJ1-5, with D tentatively TRBD1 (5 bases). Trimming took off 4 bases at V and 4 bases at J, with 8 bases between the two ends. Germline V lookup: CDR1 MNHEY, CDR2 SVGAGI. The CDR3 runs 13 residues. The chain's CDR3 is CASSSGYNQPQHF. CDR3 nucleotide sequence: TGTGCCAGCAGTTCAGGGTATAATCAGCCCCAGCATTTT.

V and J are TRBV5-1 and TRBJ2-1, with TRBD2 as a possible D gene (5 bases). Trimming took off 7 bases at V and 4 bases at J, with 18 bases between the two ends. The CDR3 length is 15 residues. Germline values: CDR1 SGHRS, CDR2 YFSETQ. CDR3 coding DNA: TGCGCCAGCTCCCCTGACCCCCCGGGATACAATGAGCAGTTCTTC. This translates into CASSPDPPGYNEQFF.

The chain links TRBV6-4 to TRBJ1-2; 7 nucleotides agree with TRBD1. Trimming removed 5 bases from V and 4 bases from J; junction bases left unmatched: 10. Germline V CDR1 and CDR2: MRHNA, SNTAGT. The CDR3 sequence is 15 residues long. This chain's CDR3 is CASSPTGEWSYGYTF. As DNA, the CDR3 is TGTGCCAGCAGTCCAACAGGGGAGTGGAGCTATGGCTACACCTTC.

This clone was recorded once. CDR3 in amino acids: CAWISSGSYNEQFF. In DNA, the CDR3 is TGTGCCTGGATATCTAGCGGGAGTTACAATGAGCAGTTCTTC. The chain uses TRBV30 and TRBJ2-1; TRBD2 agrees at 10 bases. This CDR3 spans 14 amino acids. Germline CDR1 and CDR2: GTSNPN and SVGIG (reference sequence). V lost 4 bases, J lost 4 bases, and 4 bases stayed unmatched. Combining the CDR3 with reference TRBV30 and TRBJ2-1 gives the whole variable domain SQTIHQWPATLVQPVGSPLSLECTVEGTSNPNLYWYRQAAGRGLQLLFYSVGIGQISSEVPQNLSASRPQDRQFILSSKKLLLSDSGFYLCAWISSGSYNEQFFGPGTRLTVL.

This chain joins TRBV20-1 and TRBJ2-7; D is perhaps TRBD2 (5 bases). The CDR3 length is 15 residues. CDR1 and CDR2 from the germline V gene are DFQATT and SNEGSKA (reference sequence). V was shortened by 3 bases and J by 0 bases, with 15 bases between the two germline ends. CDR3 bases: TGCAGTGCTAGTCCCCCTAGCCTGAGCTCCTACGAGCAGTACTTC. It encodes CSASPPSLSSYEQYF.

This chain links TRBV3-1 (or the pseudogene TRBV3-2) with TRBJ2-1; D may be TRBD1 (5 bases). Trimming shortened V by 0 bases and J by 2 bases, and 17 bases separated the two germline ends. The CDR3 has 18 amino acids. The germline CDR1 and CDR2 sequences are LGHDT and YNNKEL (reference sequence). CDR3 DNA sequence: TGTGCCAGCAGCCAAGATGGAGAAGGCCTAGGGGCCTACAATGAGCAGTTCTTC. Translating gives CASSQDGEGLGAYNEQFF.

The J gene is TRBJ1-2, the V gene TRBV28; D is possibly TRBD1 (5 bases). This CDR3 is 14 amino acids long. Trimming cost V 3 bases and J 0 bases, with 8 bases left between them. From germline, CDR1 is MDHEN and CDR2 SYDVKM. The CDR3 reads CASSFQGANYGYTF. CDR3 coding DNA: TGTGCCAGCAGTTTCCAGGGCGCTAACTATGGCTACACCTTC.

DNA of the CDR3: TGTGCCAGCAGTTACTCTGGGACAGCCAGTTATGGCTACACCTTC. It is translated as CASSYSGTASYGYTF. The chain uses TRBV6-5 and TRBJ1-2; 7 bases align to TRBD1. CDR1 and CDR2 (germline): MNHEY, SVGAGI. CDR3 size: 15 residues. Trimming cost V 0 bases and J 5 bases; bases outside gene matches: 6.

This clone was detected only once. The chain couples TRBV29-1 to TRBJ1-1, with 7 bases aligning to TRBD1. CDR3 size: 12 residues. The junction had 5 bases not matched to a gene; V was cut back by 5 bases and J by 5 bases. The germline CDR1 and CDR2 sequences are SQVTM and ANQGSEA. The CDR3 reads CSVTGARTEAFF. The CDR3 nucleotides read TGCAGCGTTACAGGGGCGCGGACTGAAGCTTTCTTT.

The gene calls are TRBV3-1 (or the pseudogene TRBV3-2) and TRBJ2-3; D gene unclear. Germline-derived CDR1 and CDR2 are LGHDT and YNNKEL (reference sequence). The V gene lost 4 bases and the J gene lost 1 base, with 6 bases spanning the gap. CDR3 length: 13 residues. CDR3 residues: CASSLTGTDTQYF. The CDR3 coding sequence is TGTGCCAGCAGCCTCACAGGCACAGATACGCAGTATTTT.

The chain recombines TRBV3-1 (or the pseudogene TRBV3-2) with TRBJ2-5; 9 nucleotides match TRBD1. V trimming: 3 bases; J trimming: 5 bases; junction bases outside the gene matches: 10. The CDR3 consists of 16 residues. CDR1 and CDR2 from the germline V gene are LGHDT and YNNKEL (reference sequence). As DNA, the CDR3 is TGTGCCAGCAGCCAGGCCGGGACAGGGCAATGGGAGACCCAGTACTTC. Amino acids: CASSQAGTGQWETQYF.

The genes are TRBV2 and TRBJ1-1; 9 nucleotides match TRBD1. The CDR3 extends over 15 amino acids. V gave up 1 base and J gave up 5 bases; unmatched junction bases: 5. Germline-derived CDR1 and CDR2 are SNHLY and FYNNEI. The CDR3 reads CASSEGGQGMTEAFF. As DNA, the CDR3 is TGTGCCAGCAGTGAAGGGGGACAGGGAATGACTGAAGCTTTCTTT.

The V and J genes are TRBV10-3 and TRBJ2-3; no definite D call. V lost 2 bases, J lost 3 bases, and 15 bases lay in between. CDR3 length equals 16 residues. Germline V lookup: CDR1 ENHRY, CDR2 SYGVKD. CDR3 region: CAISEAPWAGTDTQYF. DNA for the CDR3: TGTGCCATCAGTGAGGCCCCATGGGCTGGGACAGATACGCAGTATTTT.